This T cell receptor (beta chain) emerged from a study of T cell responses to AZD1222 COVID-19 vaccine (dated by TCRdb to the early 2020s). With respect to the entire study: A total of about 240 trial participants underwent TCR sequencing, of whom about 210 received two doses of AZD1222 and about 25 received two doses of the MenACWY control vaccine. Enrollment into the trials was organized by age into subgroups of 18-55, 56-69 and 70-plus years, and those subgroups contained approximately 160, 26 and 62 TCR-sequenced participants, respectively.

What the research found in general, with its limitations: The vaccine-associated CD4 TCRs covered the entire spike protein, and the dominant responses fell in regions 160-218 and 743-854. In the small 56-69-year group, the increase in depth fell short of significance, most likely because of low power. Conclusions about previously exposed vaccinees were limited because only five to seven AZD1222 recipients were SARS-CoV-2 seropositive at baseline. Because no day 14 peak-response samples were available, the repertoires could be characterized only after the peak T cell response. Spike-specific TCR breadth and depth rose significantly after two AZD1222 doses compared with day 0 and with MenACWY recipients. Participants were mostly white British, with more females than males. The authors suggested clonal diversity may have been underestimated. Reportedly, close to half of the unique spike-specific TCRs recognized epitopes lying outside the regions that are mutated in the B.1.351 and B.1.1.7 variants.

The CDR3 regions of human TCRbeta chains were analyzed by immunosequencing. As for the authors' bioinformatics: Repertoire TCRs were checked for matches against a reference library of SARS-CoV-2-specific TCRs that had been generated using the MIRA antigen-specificity platform. Breadth was defined as the fraction of unique TCRs that were SARS-CoV-2-associated. Depth was defined as the fraction of total T cells that were SARS-CoV-2-associated. Each spike-specific TCR was assigned to its reactive spike region and to a CD4 or CD8 class using the MIRA data. Log10-transformed breadth and depth values were compared by one-way ANOVA with Sidak's multiple comparisons tests. TCRdb retrieved this table from immuneACCESS and kept in-frame rearrangements only. Not all clones are present; in checked studies, unresolved V genes account for under half, and no reason is known for the remainder. The V and J calls and the clone size are those of that table, but D and trimming were determined from the DNA. The sample table lists roughly 160,000 clones, 92% of them with a count of one. Of the sample, 4% to 5.5% is held by the ten largest clones.

Notes on this clone: The target of this receptor is not known. Within one base of it there is no much larger clone, and no base qualities were kept.

The time point label here, explained by the study, means: baseline before first vaccination. The treatment or condition label, as the study defines it: meningococcal conjugate vaccine given as trial control. Samples from vaccinated people were obtained from the UK trials COV001 and COV002, which included a single-blind randomized controlled phase 2/3 trial of AZD1222 (ChAdOx1 nCoV-19) in healthy adults. Trial participant PBMC samples were collected at day 0 and day 28 after the second dose for TCRbeta chain sequencing. Here the sequenced sample was peripheral blood, taken on day 0 of MenACWY control vaccination. This clonotype was sampled from an adult in good health.

This receptor has the CDR3 CASSLGPGETDTQYF. The DNA reads TGTGCCAGCAGCTTAGGACCGGGTGAAACAGATACGCAGTATTTT. The sequence links TRBV11-2 to TRBJ2-3, with the identity of the D gene unclear. The CDR3, from cysteine to phenylalanine, totals 15 residues. Of the read, only the CDR3 DNA is kept; its 45 bases are in frame from base 1. V lost 1 base and J lost 3 bases; the stretch between them is 11 bases long. From a lookup of the germline V gene, CDR1 and CDR2 are SGHAT and FQNNGV.